The TCR beta chain described here comes from a study of early T cells in non-severe SARS-CoV-2 infection. About the study: Sequencing used unsorted whole-blood bulk RNA, so chains lack pairing.

This CDR3 has 16 amino acids. V was pared by 3 bases and J by 1 base, with 11 bases between. Per germline, CDR1 SGHDT and CDR2 YYEEEE. In the library, individual cDNA molecules carried attached unique molecular identifiers. TCRdb passed the 5' RACE reads through MiXCR, listing each CDR3 protein once. This sample has about 60,000 distinct CDR3 sequences, with roughly 12% found just once. This clonotype was counted at least ten times. Its matching antigen is unknown. Study-level findings and limits: Clonotype matching in VDJdb favored anti-spike CD8 responses and did not capture private and CD4 specificities.

This TCR came from an adult who was a healthcare worker with PCR-confirmed SARS-CoV-2 infection or an uninfected control (not recorded which). The sequenced sample was whole blood, obtained at baseline. This chain links TRBV5-6 with TRBJ2-6; D is uncertain. CDR3 sequence reads: CASSWAMFSGANVLTF. CDR3 DNA: TGTGCCAGCAGCTGGGCAATGTTTTCTGGGGCCAACGTCCTGACTTTC.